Below are 2 T cell receptor beta chains sequenced from a single sample in a study of T-cell reconstitution after alpha-beta-depleted transplantation in children. During its preparation, the TCRbeta library received unique molecular identifiers. TCRdb re-derived calls from the PCR reads in MiXCR, one entry per CDR3 protein. The sample records about 260,000 distinct CDR3 sequences, under 9.5% being singletons. This specimen was PBMCs, mostly from graft donor cells, taken 180 days after TCRalphabeta/CD19-depleted stem cell transplant. Source of these receptors: a male patient aged 10 to 17 who had a stem cell transplant for acute lymphoblastic leukemia, so the T cells may come from the graft donor.

This clonotype has ten or more counts. This sequence joins TRBV10-3 and TRBJ2-6; D might be TRBD1 or TRBD2, each matching 6 bases. Trimming stripped 6 bases from V and 0 bases from J, with 18 bases between. CDR3 size: 18 residues. The germline V gene has CDR1 ENHRY and CDR2 SYGVKD. CDR3 DNA: TGTGCCATCAGGGGCTCCGGGGGCCGTGGCTCTGGGGCCAACGTCCTGACTTTC. Translating it yields CAIRGSGGRGSGANVLTF.

Many counts were recorded for this clonotype. This chain connects TRBV24-1 to TRBJ2-1; 7 bases fit TRBD2. This CDR3 region has 13 residues. The germline CDR1 and CDR2 sequences are KGHDR and SFDVKD. V shed 6 bases, J shed 10 bases, and the junction held 8 bases outside the gene matches. The CDR3 region has the DNA TGTGCCACCAGTCCCAGGGAGGGGCGCGAGCAGTTCTTC. Encoded protein: CATSPREGREQFF.